This T cell receptor (beta chain) was identified during a study of blood T cell repertoires in COVID-19. Study at large: Italy, Spain and the United States were the sources of the convalescent and acute COVID-19 samples. The analysed material was cDNA or gDNA that came from T cells, B-cell-depleted T cells, or PBMCs.

The CDR3 has 15 residues. How the authors handled the data: By means of reference gene primer amplification, nucleated cell counts were estimated. Profiling relied on immunoSEQ multiplex PCR, and the TCRdb table lists in-frame clones only, not all of them. That table supplies the V and J calls and clone size; D and trimming were determined from the DNA. The sample yields about 200,000 clones, roughly 77% seen once. Those enrolled in Seattle joined during active infection and were followed longitudinally afterward. This TCR was sampled from a woman aged 40 to 50 with COVID-19, enrolled during active disease. Sequencing was performed on peripheral blood. The chain joins TRBV21-1 to TRBJ1-5; the D call in the table, TRBD1, was not verified against the DNA. TRBV21-1 is a documented pseudogene. The CDR3 coding sequence is TGTGCCAGCAGCGGCCCAATGAAGGGGGATCAGCCCCAGCATTTT. This gives the protein CASSGPMKGDQPQHF.